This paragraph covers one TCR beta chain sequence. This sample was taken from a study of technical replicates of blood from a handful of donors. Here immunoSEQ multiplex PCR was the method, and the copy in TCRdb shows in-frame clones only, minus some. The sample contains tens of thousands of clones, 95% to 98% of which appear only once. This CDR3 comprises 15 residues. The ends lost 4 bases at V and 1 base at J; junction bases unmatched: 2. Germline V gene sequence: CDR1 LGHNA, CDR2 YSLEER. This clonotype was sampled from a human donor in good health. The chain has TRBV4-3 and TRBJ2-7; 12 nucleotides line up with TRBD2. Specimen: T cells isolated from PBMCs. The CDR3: CASSPGLAGSYEQYF. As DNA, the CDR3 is TGCGCCAGCAGCCCGGGACTAGCGGGTTCCTACGAGCAGTACTTC.